The 5 T cell receptor beta chains below come from one sample, sequenced in a study of neurological immune-mediated disorders. One entry per CDR3 protein, called by TCRdb with MiXCR from the 5' RACE reads. In the table there are tens of thousands of distinct CDR3 sequences, about an eighth of which are singletons. The sample taken for sequencing was PBMCs. These receptors were taken from a man in his 60s in good health.

The table lists this clonotype with many counts. The gene calls are TRBV7-2 and TRBJ2-3; 7 bases line up with TRBD2. This CDR3 comprises 15 residues. The V gene's germline CDR1 is SGHTA and CDR2 FQGNSA. V was clipped by 3 bases and J by 5 bases; unmatched bases: 8. Written as DNA, the CDR3 is TGTGCCAGCAGCTTCTCCAAGCGGGGCGGAGATACGCAGTATTTT. Its translation is CASSFSKRGGDTQYF.

There are many counts of this clonotype. The rearrangement joins TRBV7-2 to TRBJ1-5; tentative D call: TRBD1 (5 bases). Germline values: CDR1 SGHTA, CDR2 FQGNSA. The V and J ends lost 5 bases and 4 bases respectively, with 15 bases between them. This CDR3 has 15 residues. The CDR3 bases are TGTGCCAGCAGCCCAGGGACGGTAGGGAATCAGCCCCAGCATTTT. This gives the protein CASSPGTVGNQPQHF.

This clonotype has ten or more counts. CDR3 in DNA: TGTGCCAGCAGTCCCTCGAGTCCTAGCAATCAGCCCCAGCATTTT. It translates to CASSPSSPSNQPQHF. The chain employs TRBV6-5 and TRBJ1-5; D gene uncertain. From germline, CDR1 is MNHEY and CDR2 SVGAGI. Trimming removed 5 bases at V and 0 bases at J, with 11 bases between. This CDR3 comprises 15 residues.

The table lists this clonotype with many counts. The rearrangement joins TRBV6-5 to TRBJ1-2; D remains ambiguous. Germline V CDR1 and CDR2: MNHEY, SVGAGI. V lost 6 bases and J lost 2, with 19 bases in between. This CDR3 comprises 16 residues. Here the CDR3 reads CASRLQPVPGNYGYTF. CDR3 sequence (DNA): TGTGCCAGCAGGTTACAGCCTGTTCCCGGGAACTATGGCTACACCTTC.

The rearrangement links TRBV5-1 to TRBJ2-7, with a possible D match to TRBD2 (7 bases). The germline CDR1 and CDR2 sequences are SGHRS and YFSETQ. V was clipped by 2 bases and J by 4 bases, with 13 bases between them. The length of the CDR3 is 14 residues. The CDR3 DNA reads TGCGCCAGCAGCTTCGGAGGGGGGGATTACGAGCAGTACTTC. Its protein product is CASSFGGGDYEQYF.